The entry that follows covers one T cell receptor (beta chain) sequence. The sample originates from a study of shared clonotypes between healthy human individuals. The CDR3 runs 12 residues. Trimming cost V 0 bases and J 4 bases, with 7 bases left between them. Germline CDR1 and CDR2: GTSNPN and SVGIG (reference sequence). Measured with immunoSEQ multiplex PCR; TCRdb has only the in-frame clones, and not every one. The sample records roughly 480,000 clones, around 79% being singletons. Sequencing input: PBMCs. The clonotype originates from a woman in her thirties or forties in good health. Some clones in this sample may be carry-over from other donors' samples. The chain couples TRBV30 to TRBJ2-7; D not resolved. The CDR3 spells CAWSVHQYEQYF. In DNA, the CDR3 is TGTGCCTGGAGTGTACATCAATACGAGCAGTACTTC.